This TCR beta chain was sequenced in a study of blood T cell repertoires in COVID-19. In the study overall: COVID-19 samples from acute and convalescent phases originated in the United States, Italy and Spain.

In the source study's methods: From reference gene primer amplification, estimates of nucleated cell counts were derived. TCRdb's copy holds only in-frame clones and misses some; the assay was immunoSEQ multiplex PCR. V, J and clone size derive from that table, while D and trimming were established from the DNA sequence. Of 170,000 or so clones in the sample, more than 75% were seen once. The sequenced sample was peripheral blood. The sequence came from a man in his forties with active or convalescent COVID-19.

This CDR3 is CASSQPGQANYGYTF. CDR3 in DNA: TGTGCCAGCAGCCAACCGGGACAGGCCAACTATGGCTACACCTTC. J is TRBJ1-2 and V is TRBV11-2; 8 bases match TRBD1. The V segment lost 5 bases and the J segment 2 bases; nucleotides outside the gene matches: 7. The CDR3 loop spans 15 amino acids. CDR1 is SGHAT and CDR2 is FQNNGV in the germline V gene.